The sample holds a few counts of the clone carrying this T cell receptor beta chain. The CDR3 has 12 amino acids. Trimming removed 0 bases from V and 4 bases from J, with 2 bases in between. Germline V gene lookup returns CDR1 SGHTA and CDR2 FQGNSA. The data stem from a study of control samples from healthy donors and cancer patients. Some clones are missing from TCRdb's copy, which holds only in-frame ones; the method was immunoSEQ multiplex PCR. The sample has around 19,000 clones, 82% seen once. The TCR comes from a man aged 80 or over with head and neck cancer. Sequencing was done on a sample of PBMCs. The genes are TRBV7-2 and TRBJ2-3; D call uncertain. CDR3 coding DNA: TGTGCCAGCAGCTTAGCGGCAGATACGCAGTATTTT. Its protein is CASSLAADTQYF.